The 23 T cell receptor beta chains below all came from one sample that was sequenced in a study of CD8 T cells in ankylosing spondylitis. Study-wide points: Typical of ankylosing spondylitis blood, it appeared, was a TCR beta motif of fewer than 10 highly homologous variants.

These receptors are not linked to any known antigen. TCRdb re-called the 5' RACE reads with MiXCR, one entry per CDR3 protein. The data show about 800,000 distinct CDR3 sequences, approximately 12% seen once. Sequencing used blood, either unsorted or a sorted T cell fraction (not recorded which). The receptors stem from a male donor with ankylosing spondylitis.

The sample holds a few counts of this clonotype. V usage is TRBV20-1 and J usage is TRBJ1-3; no clear D. Germline loops: CDR1 DFQATT, CDR2 SNEGSKA (reference sequence). V gave up 1 base and J gave up 3 bases, with 7 bases separating them. The CDR3 length is 13 residues. CDR3 residues: CSARGFGGNTIYF. The CDR3 DNA reads as TGCAGTGCTAGAGGGTTCGGTGGAAACACCATATATTTT.

V and J are TRBV27 and TRBJ1-3; no clear D gene. The V end lost 0 bases, the J end lost 7 bases, and 7 bases lay between the germline ends. CDR1 is MNHEY and CDR2 is SMNVEV in the germline V gene (reference sequence). The CDR3 totals 13 residues. CDR3 in DNA: TGTGCCAGCAGTTTATCTCCGGGGAACACCATATATTTT. Translated, it gives CASSLSPGNTIYF.

This clonotype was seen many times. The chain uses TRBV29-1 and TRBJ2-2; D is unclear. The CDR3 extends over 12 amino acids. Germline CDR1 is SQVTM and CDR2 is ANQGSEA. V was cut by 6 bases and J by 7 bases, with 12 bases left in between. The CDR3 DNA follows: TGCAGCGTGGATCTCTATGGCGGGGAGCTGTTTTTT. Protein sequence: CSVDLYGGELFF.

The chain couples TRBV5-5 to TRBJ2-5, with 9 bases fitting TRBD2. The CDR3 consists of 16 residues. Germline V gene sequence: CDR1 SGHKS, CDR2 YYEKEE (reference sequence). The V segment lost 1 base and the J segment 4 bases; nucleotides outside the gene matches: 8. Here the CDR3 reads CASSLSIAGDVETQYF. CDR3 DNA: TGTGCCAGCAGCTTGTCTATAGCGGGGGATGTAGAGACCCAGTACTTC.

In its sample, this clonotype was seen many times. The chain couples TRBV20-1 to TRBJ1-1; D perhaps matches TRBD1 (5 bases). The length of the CDR3 is 13 residues. From germline, CDR1 is DFQATT and CDR2 SNEGSKA (reference sequence). The V end lost 3 bases, the J end lost 0 bases, and 8 bases lay between the germline ends. The CDR3 DNA follows: TGCAGTGCTAGGGGGGGGTTGAACACTGAAGCTTTCTTT. It is translated as CSARGGLNTEAFF.

The chain links TRBV5-1 to TRBJ2-1; D gene uncertain. Trimming pared 2 bases from V and 7 bases from J, leaving 16 bases between. Germline CDR1 and CDR2: SGHRS and YFSETQ. This CDR3 has 15 amino acids. CDR3 nucleotide sequence: TGCGCCAGCAGCTTCACTCAACATGGACCTAATGAGCAGTTCTTC. This gives the protein CASSFTQHGPNEQFF.

The V call is TRBV18, the J call TRBJ1-1; 7 bases align to TRBD1. The germline V gene encodes CDR1 KGHSH and CDR2 LQKENI. The CDR3 runs to 14 residues. J lost 0 bases, V lost 6 bases, and 4 bases had no gene match. The CDR3 DNA is TGTGCCAGCTCCCAGGGGGTCATGAACACTGAAGCTTTCTTT. Protein: CASSQGVMNTEAFF.

The rearrangement joins TRBV18 to TRBJ2-3; D gene ambiguous. Germline V gene data show CDR1 as KGHSH and CDR2 as LQKENI. V lost 3 bases and J lost 4, with 8 bases in between. The CDR3 loop spans 13 amino acids. CDR3: CASSPNAADTQYF. CDR3 bases: TGTGCCAGCTCACCGAATGCAGCAGATACGCAGTATTTT.

This clonotype has more than one count but fewer than ten. The rearrangement joins TRBV9 to TRBJ1-3; 7 positions agree with TRBD1. CDR3 length: 15 residues. The V gene's germline CDR1 is SGDLS and CDR2 YYNGEE. V gave up 4 bases and J gave up 4 bases; unmatched junction bases: 8. CDR3 protein: CASSRGQGDGNTIYF. Here the CDR3 DNA reads TGTGCCAGCAGCCGCGGGCAGGGGGACGGAAACACCATATATTTT.

In this sample, this clonotype turned up many times. The V call is TRBV10-3, the J call TRBJ2-7; 9 nucleotides agree with TRBD1. This CDR3 has 11 amino acids. V gave up 10 bases and J gave up 5 bases; unmatched junction bases: 3. CDR1 is ENHRY, CDR2 SYGVKD, per germline. The CDR3 DNA reads TGTGCCACGGACAGGGGAAACGAGCAGTACTTC. Translating it yields CATDRGNEQYF.

J is TRBJ2-3 and V is TRBV24-1; D gene ambiguous. Trimming cost V 2 bases and J 6 bases, with 8 bases left between them. The CDR3 spans 13 residues. Germline CDR1 and CDR2: KGHDR and SFDVKD. The CDR3 loop is CATSDSWVDTQYF. CDR3 bases: TGTGCCACCAGTGATTCATGGGTGGATACGCAGTATTTT.

V is TRBV12-3 or TRBV12-4 and J is TRBJ1-1; tentative D call: TRBD1 (6 bases). The CDR3 totals 14 residues. V was clipped by 5 bases and J by 4 bases, with 14 bases between them. DNA for the CDR3: TGTGCCAGCAGTCCGTACAGGGTAAGCACTGAAGCTTTCTTT. Its translation is CASSPYRVSTEAFF.

Only a few counts were recorded for this clonotype. The rearrangement joins TRBV4-2 to TRBJ2-5; D is possibly TRBD1 (5 bases). The V end lost 0 bases, the J end lost 4 bases, and 9 bases lay between the germline ends. Germline values: CDR1 LGHNA, CDR2 YNFKEQ. The CDR3 is 14 amino acids. The CDR3 region is CASSQDRDGETQYF. DNA for the CDR3: TGTGCCAGCAGCCAAGACAGGGATGGAGAGACCCAGTACTTC.

There are a few counts of this clonotype. This sequence joins TRBV12-3 or TRBV12-4 and TRBJ2-5; the match to TRBD1 covers 7 bases. CDR3 length: 15 amino acids. The trim removed 6 bases at V and 4 bases at J, leaving 11 bases unmatched. The DNA for the CDR3 is TGTGCCAGCAGCCCGAAGACAGGGAAATCAGAGACCCAGTACTTC. It encodes CASSPKTGKSETQYF.

This clonotype was picked up a small number of times. In DNA form, the CDR3 reads TGTGCCAGCACCAAGACAACCAATCAGCCCCAGCATTTT. Translation gives CASTKTTNQPQHF. This sequence joins TRBV6-1 and TRBJ1-5, with unresolved D. CDR1 and CDR2 (germline): MNHNS, SASEGT. CDR3 length: 13 residues. With 7 bases removed from V and 3 bases from J, the gap between germline ends came to 10 bases.

This clonotype was counted a few times. The chain couples TRBV5-6 to TRBJ1-5; TRBD1 aligns across 10 bases. J lost 3 bases, V lost 1 base, and 7 bases had no gene match. CDR1 is SGHDT and CDR2 is YYEEEE in the germline V gene. This CDR3 is built from 17 residues. The CDR3 region is CASSLFWDRGSNQPQHF. The CDR3 coding sequence is TGTGCCAGCAGCTTGTTTTGGGACAGGGGTTCCAATCAGCCCCAGCATTTT.

V is TRBV5-1 and J is TRBJ2-5; 8 nucleotides line up with TRBD1. V was pared by 3 bases and J by 4 bases, with 5 bases of the junction left unmatched. Germline V gives CDR1 SGHRS, CDR2 YFSETQ. This CDR3 is built from 14 residues. CDR3 protein: CASSYPGGVETQYF. The CDR3 nucleotides are TGCGCCAGCAGCTACCCAGGGGGCGTAGAGACCCAGTACTTC.

This clonotype has just a few counts. The chain joins TRBV7-2 to TRBJ1-2, with a possible D match to TRBD1 (5 bases). Germline V lookup: CDR1 SGHTA, CDR2 FQGNSA. The V end was cut by 1 base, the J end by 0 bases, with 9 bases between. This CDR3 spans 15 amino acids. The CDR3 spells CASSLVPDTNYGYTF. The CDR3 bases are TGTGCCAGCAGCTTAGTACCGGACACTAACTATGGCTACACCTTC.

This clonotype was seen only a few times. This chain links TRBV5-1 with TRBJ2-5; D not certain. Germline values: CDR1 SGHRS, CDR2 YFSETQ. Between the trimmed V and J ends, which lost 0 bases and 2 bases, there was a span of 11 bases. The CDR3 runs to 15 residues. The CDR3 spells CASSLAEYSQETQYF. In DNA form, the CDR3 reads TGCGCCAGCAGCTTGGCCGAGTACAGTCAAGAGACCCAGTACTTC.

The chain has TRBV7-2 and TRBJ2-2; a possible D gene is TRBD1 (5 bases). Trimming left V 6 bases short and J 4 bases short, with 15 bases between. Germline CDR1 SGHTA, CDR2 FQGNSA. CDR3 length: 15 residues. CDR3 nucleotide sequence: TGTGCCAGCAGTCTGGCTAGGACACTCACCGGGGAGCTGTTTTTT. Translation: CASSLARTLTGELFF.

This clonotype occurred a few times. The rearrangement links TRBV29-1 to TRBJ1-1, with D uncertain. This CDR3 is built from 13 residues. V dropped 4 bases and J dropped 4 bases, with 13 bases sitting between them. Germline CDR1 reads SQVTM; CDR2 reads ANQGSEA. In DNA, the CDR3 is TGCAGCGTTGGGCTTCGTCAAGTCACTGAAGCTTTCTTT. This translates into CSVGLRQVTEAFF.

This clonotype has more than one count but fewer than ten. The chain is built from TRBV10-3 and TRBJ1-3; TRBD1 aligns across 8 bases. Germline loops: CDR1 ENHRY, CDR2 SYGVKD. V lost 2 bases and J lost 0; bases outside the gene matches: 3. This CDR3 has 16 residues. DNA of the CDR3: TGTGCCATCAGTGAGGGCGGGACAGGCTCTGGAAACACCATATATTTT. Translation gives CAISEGGTGSGNTIYF.

This clonotype has only a few counts. V usage is TRBV20-1 and J usage is TRBJ2-7; possibly TRBD1 for D (5 bases). CDR1 and CDR2 from the germline V gene are DFQATT and SNEGSKA (reference sequence). Trimming left V 2 bases short and J 0 bases short, with 8 bases between. The CDR3 has 13 amino acids. CDR3: CSARSDISYEQYF. The CDR3 DNA sequence: TGCAGTGCTAGATCGGACATCTCCTACGAGCAGTACTTC.